The 5 T cell receptor beta chains below were found in one sample sequenced in a study of T cell responses to AZD1222 COVID-19 vaccine. Clones were sequenced by immunoSEQ multiplex PCR, and TCRdb holds only the in-frame ones, with some missing. The sample has roughly 120,000 clones, about 88% seen once; the top ten hold around 7%. This specimen was peripheral blood, taken on day 0 of AZD1222 vaccination. These receptors all stem from an adult in good health.

Points on this clone: One end of the junction varies from germline; a read error may be responsible. The J gene is TRBJ2-6, the V gene TRBV28, with unresolved D. CDR1 MDHEN and CDR2 SYDVKM come from the germline V gene. This CDR3 contains 13 residues. The CDR3 spells CASSLSGANVLTF. The CDR3 bases are TGTGCCAGCAGCTTATCTGGGGCCAACGTCCTGACTTTC.

V is TRBV13 and J is TRBJ2-1; 8 nucleotides align to TRBD1. This CDR3 region has 18 residues. The junction had 11 bases not matched to a gene; V was cut back by 1 base and J by 3 bases. Germline loops: CDR1 PRHDT, CDR2 FYEKMQ (reference sequence). The CDR3 region is CASSLDRGYYENYNEQFF. The CDR3, as DNA: TGTGCCAGCAGCTTAGACAGGGGGTATTATGAAAACTACAATGAGCAGTTCTTC.

The chain links TRBV24-1 to TRBJ2-2, with D uncertain. The germline gives CDR1 KGHDR, CDR2 SFDVKD. V lost 6 bases, J lost 3 bases, and 7 bases lay in between. There are 13 residues in the CDR3. The CDR3 is CATSSMDTGELFF. CDR3 nucleotide sequence: TGTGCCACCAGTTCTATGGACACCGGGGAGCTGTTTTTT.

The chain recombines TRBV28 with TRBJ2-2; the D gene is possibly TRBD1 (6 bases). The CDR3 is 12 amino acids. The V end was cut by 6 bases, the J end by 7 bases, with 9 bases between. The V gene's germline CDR1 is MDHEN and CDR2 SYDVKM. The CDR3 DNA reads TGTGCCAGCAGGAAGACAGGCGGGGAGCTGTTTTTT. Protein: CASRKTGGELFF. The whole variable domain, filled in from reference TRBV28 and TRBJ2-2, reads DVKVTQSSRYLVKRTGEKVFLECVQDMDHENMFWYRQDPGLGLRLIYFSYDVKMKEKGDIPEGYSVSREKKERFSLILESASTNQTSMYLCASRKTGGELFFGEGSRLTVL.

The chain carries TRBV4-1 and TRBJ1-2; D not resolved. Germline-derived CDR1 and CDR2 are MGHRA and YSYEKL. This CDR3 has 15 amino acids. Trimming left V 0 bases short and J 9 bases short, with 17 bases between. The CDR3 nucleotides read TGCGCCAGCAGCCAAGACAGCCTCGGTCTGTATAGCTACACCTTC. It is translated as CASSQDSLGLYSYTF.